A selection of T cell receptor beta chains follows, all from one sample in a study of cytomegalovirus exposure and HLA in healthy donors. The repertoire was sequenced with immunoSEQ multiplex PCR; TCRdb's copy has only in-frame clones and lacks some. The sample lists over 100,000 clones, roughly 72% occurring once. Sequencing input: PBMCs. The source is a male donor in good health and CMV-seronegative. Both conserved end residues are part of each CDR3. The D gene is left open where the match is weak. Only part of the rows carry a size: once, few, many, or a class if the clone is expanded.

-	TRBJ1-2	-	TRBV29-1	CSVEEEKSLHRGGYTF	TGCAGCGTTGAAGAGGAGAAGAGCTTACACCGGGGAGGCTACACCTTC
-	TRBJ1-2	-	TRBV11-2	CASSLRTSGYTF	TGTGCCAGCAGCCTCAGGACTAGTGGCTACACCTTC
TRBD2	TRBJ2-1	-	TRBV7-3	CASSPQGGRLAGPGNEQFF	TGTGCCAGCAGCCCTCAAGGGGGGCGACTAGCGGGACCGGGAAATGAGCAGTTCTTC
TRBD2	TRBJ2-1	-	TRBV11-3	CASSLGTSNEQFF	TGTGCCAGCAGCCTAGGGACTAGCAATGAGCAGTTCTTC
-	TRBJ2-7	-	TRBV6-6	CASSYSEGANEQYF	TGTGCCAGCAGTTACTCAGAAGGGGCGAACGAGCAGTACTTC
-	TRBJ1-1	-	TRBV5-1	CASSLLGGRENTEAFF	TGCGCCAGCAGCTTGCTCGGGGGTAGGGAGAACACTGAAGCTTTCTTT
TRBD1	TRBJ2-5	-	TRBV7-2	CASSAGRGPETQYF	TGTGCCAGCAGCGCTGGCAGGGGGCCTGAGACCCAGTACTTC
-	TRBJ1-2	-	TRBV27	CASSPAGGAAYGYTF	TGTGCCAGCAGTCCCGCCGGGGGGGCGGCCTATGGCTACACCTTC
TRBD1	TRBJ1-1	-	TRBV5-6	CASSFRQGAEAFF	TGTGCCAGCAGTTTCCGACAGGGGGCTGAAGCTTTCTTT
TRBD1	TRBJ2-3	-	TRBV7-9	CASRSGTPRGTDTQYF	TGTGCCAGCAGGTCCGGGACCCCCAGGGGGACAGATACGCAGTATTTT
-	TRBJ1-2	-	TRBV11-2	CASSLRAGVDGYTF	TGTGCCAGCAGCTTACGCGCAGGGGTGGATGGCTACACCTTC
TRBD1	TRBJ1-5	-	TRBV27	CAIGTGLQPQHF	TGTGCCATCGGGACAGGGTTGCAGCCCCAGCATTTT
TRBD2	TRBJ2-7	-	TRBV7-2	CASSLGTSSYEQYF	TGTGCCAGCAGCCTAGGGACTAGCTCCTACGAGCAGTACTTC
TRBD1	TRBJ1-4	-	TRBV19	CATPNHRDRFNEKLFF	TGTGCCACCCCGAATCATAGGGACAGATTTAATGAAAAACTGTTTTTT
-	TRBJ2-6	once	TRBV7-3	CASSLTSDPSSGANVLTF	TGTGCCAGCAGCTTAACGTCTGATCCTAGCTCTGGGGCCAACGTCCTGACTTTC
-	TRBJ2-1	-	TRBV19	CASSRGGGPSYNEQFF	TGTGCCAGTAGTAGAGGGGGGGGCCCCTCCTACAATGAGCAGTTCTTC
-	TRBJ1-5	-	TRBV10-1	CARHHGGGNQPQHF	TGCGCCAGACACCACGGGGGGGGCAATCAGCCCCAGCATTTT
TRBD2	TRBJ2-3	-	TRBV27	CASSLWGTSGPNTQYF	TGTGCCAGCAGTTTATGGGGGACTAGCGGACCCAATACGCAGTATTTT
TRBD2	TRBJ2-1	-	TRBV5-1	CASSPTSGLNNEQFF	TGCGCCAGCAGTCCAACTAGCGGGCTGAACAATGAGCAGTTCTTC
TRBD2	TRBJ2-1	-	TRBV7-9	CASSSGRALSYNEQFF	TGTGCCAGCAGCAGCGGGAGGGCCCTCTCCTACAATGAGCAGTTCTTC
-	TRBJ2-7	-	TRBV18	CASSPLPGESYEQYF	TGTGCCAGCTCACCACTCCCGGGAGAATCCTACGAGCAGTACTTC
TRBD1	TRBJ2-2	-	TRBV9	CASSERLTGSKTNTGELFF	TGTGCCAGCAGCGAGCGATTGACAGGGTCGAAAACGAACACCGGGGAGCTGTTTTTT
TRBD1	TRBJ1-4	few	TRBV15	CATSRPPGGEKLFF	TGTGCCACCAGCAGACCCCCAGGGGGGGAAAAACTGTTTTTT
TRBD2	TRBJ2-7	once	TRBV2	CASRTGTSVSYEQYF	TGTGCCAGCAGGACCGGGACTAGCGTTTCCTACGAGCAGTACTTC
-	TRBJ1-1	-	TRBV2	CASRIQLTNTEAFF	TGTGCCAGCAGGATACAGTTAACGAACACTGAAGCTTTCTTT
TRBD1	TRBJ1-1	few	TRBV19	CASSINRGSTEAFF	TGTGCCAGTAGTATCAACAGGGGGAGCACTGAAGCTTTCTTT
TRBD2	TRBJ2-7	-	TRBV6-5	CASSYASAGVGQYF	TGTGCCAGCAGTTACGCTTCTGCGGGGGTCGGACAGTACTTC
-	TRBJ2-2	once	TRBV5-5	CASSFGQNTGELFF	TGTGCCAGCAGCTTCGGACAGAACACCGGGGAGCTGTTTTTT
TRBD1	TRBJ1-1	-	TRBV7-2	CASSSLPTSGGIEAFF	TGTGCCAGCAGCTCATTGCCGACCTCAGGGGGCATTGAAGCTTTCTTT
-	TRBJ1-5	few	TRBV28	CASRAQGSNQPQHF	TGTGCCAGCAGGGCACAGGGTAGCAATCAGCCCCAGCATTTT
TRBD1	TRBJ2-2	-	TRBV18	CASSPPGTGHTGELFF	TGTGCCAGCTCACCACCGGGGACAGGCCACACCGGGGAGCTGTTTTTT
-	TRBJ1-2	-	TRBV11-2	CASSLEIGAFGYTF	TGTGCCAGCAGCTTAGAAATAGGGGCGTTCGGCTACACCTTC
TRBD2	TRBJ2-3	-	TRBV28	CASSLRGSTDTQYF	TGTGCCAGCAGTTTGCGGGGGTCCACAGATACGCAGTATTTT
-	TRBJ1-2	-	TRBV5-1	CASSSGGTSLQGYTF	TGCGCCAGCTCCTCGGGGGGGACCTCTCTGCAAGGCTACACCTTC
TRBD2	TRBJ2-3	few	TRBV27	CASSLTSGGADTQYF	TGTGCCAGCAGTTTGACTAGCGGGGGAGCAGATACGCAGTATTTT
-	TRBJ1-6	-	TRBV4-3	CASSQGRTNNSPLHF	TGCGCCAGCAGCCAAGGCAGGACTAATAATTCACCCCTCCACTTT
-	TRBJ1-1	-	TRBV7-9	CASSLGNGENTEAFF	TGTGCCAGCAGCTTAGGTAACGGAGAGAACACTGAAGCTTTCTTT
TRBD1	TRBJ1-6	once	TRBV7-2	CASSSTGGISPLHF	TGTGCCAGCAGTTCGACAGGGGGAATTTCACCCCTCCACTTT
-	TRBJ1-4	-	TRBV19	CASKVSGINEKLFF	TGTGCCAGTAAAGTCTCCGGTATCAATGAAAAACTGTTTTTT
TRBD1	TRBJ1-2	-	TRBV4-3	CASSQETGRTNYGYTF	TGCGCCAGCAGCCAAGAGACAGGGAGGACTAACTATGGCTACACCTTC
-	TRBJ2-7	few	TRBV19	CASSWRGASNEQYF	TGTGCCAGTAGTTGGAGGGGCGCTTCCAACGAGCAGTACTTC
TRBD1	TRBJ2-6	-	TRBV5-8	CASSQGTDFFSGANVLTF	TGTGCCAGCAGCCAAGGGACAGATTTCTTCTCTGGGGCCAACGTCCTGACTTTC
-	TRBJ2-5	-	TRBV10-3	CAISESNGGETQYF	TGTGCCATCAGTGAGTCGAACGGGGGAGAGACCCAGTACTTC
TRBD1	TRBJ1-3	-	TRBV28	CASSTTGDPSGNTIYF	TGTGCCAGCAGTACGACAGGGGACCCCTCTGGAAACACCATATATTTT
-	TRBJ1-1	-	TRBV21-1	CASSKRKKDRDPEAFF	TGTGCCAGCAGCAAGCGGAAAAAGGACAGGGACCCTGAAGCTTTCTTT
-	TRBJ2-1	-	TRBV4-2	CASSQELDNEQFF	TGTGCCAGCAGCCAAGAGTTAGACAATGAGCAGTTCTTC
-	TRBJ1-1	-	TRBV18	CASSPSGHPNTEAFF	TGTGCCAGCTCACCATCGGGACATCCGAACACTGAAGCTTTCTTT
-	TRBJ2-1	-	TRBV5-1	CASRASNEQFF	TGCGCCAGCAGAGCTAGTAACGAGCAGTTCTTC
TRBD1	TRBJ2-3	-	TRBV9	CASSAGTGGDTQYF	TGTGCCAGCAGCGCAGGGACAGGGGGAGATACGCAGTATTTT
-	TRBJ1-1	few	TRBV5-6	CASSFRTDYTEAFF	TGTGCCAGCAGCTTTAGGACAGACTACACTGAAGCTTTCTTT
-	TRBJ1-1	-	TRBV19	CASSINRGMAEAFF	TGTGCCAGTAGTATTAATCGGGGAATGGCTGAAGCTTTCTTT
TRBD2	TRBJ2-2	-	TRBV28	CASSFILGREVSGGELFF	TGTGCCAGCAGTTTTATCCTCGGGCGGGAGGTGTCAGGCGGGGAGCTGTTTTTT
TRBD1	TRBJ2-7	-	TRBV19	CASAGQGAF	TGTGCCAGTGCGGGACAGGGGGCTTTC